The 17 T cell receptor beta chains below all came from one sample that was sequenced in a study of shared clonotypes between healthy human individuals. Sequenced by immunoSEQ multiplex PCR; TCRdb stores in-frame clones only, minus some. The data show 2 million to 2.5 million clones, with approximately 96% seen just once and roughly 0.13% held by the top ten. The source material was naive CD4+ T cells sorted from blood. The subset was: CD45RA+ positively selected. These receptors came from a man between 18 and 35 years old in good health.

The J gene is TRBJ2-7, the V gene TRBV11-2, with TRBD2 as a possible D gene (7 bases). Between the trimmed V and J ends, which lost 5 bases and 1 base, there was a span of 15 bases. Germline V gives CDR1 SGHAT, CDR2 FQNNGV. The CDR3 runs 15 residues. The CDR3 protein is CASSPRGGKSYEQYF. In DNA form, the CDR3 reads TGTGCCAGCAGCCCGCGCGGGGGCAAATCCTACGAGCAGTACTTC.

The CDR3 DNA reads TGTGCCAGCAGCTCGGGACAGGGATGGGAGACCCAGTACTTC. It codes for CASSSGQGWETQYF. The chain is built from TRBV5-6 and TRBJ2-5, with 9 nucleotides matching TRBD1. The V segment lost 3 bases and the J segment 5 bases; nucleotides outside the gene matches: 5. CDR3 size: 14 residues. Germline V gene lookup returns CDR1 SGHDT and CDR2 YYEEEE.

A word on this clone: The identical CDR3 is also encoded by other nucleotide sequences in the sample. The chain couples TRBV6-6 to TRBJ2-7, with 7 bases identical to TRBD2. Germline V gene data show CDR1 as MNHNY and CDR2 as SVGAGI (reference sequence). The CDR3 has 11 amino acids. V shed 4 bases, J shed 7 bases, and the junction held 1 base outside the gene matches. CDR3 DNA: TGTGCCAGCAGTTGGGGGGGAGAGCAGTACTTC. Its translation is CASSWGGEQYF.

The genes are TRBV2 and TRBJ1-4, with D hard to call. CDR3 size: 12 residues. Germline CDR1 reads SNHLY; CDR2 reads FYNNEI. V gave up 10 bases and J gave up 4 bases, with 10 bases separating them. The CDR3 region has the DNA TGTGCCACCAAAGACAATAATGAAAAACTGTTTTTT. Protein product: CATKDNNEKLFF.

J is TRBJ1-6 and V is TRBV28; D unresolved. V lost 7 bases and J lost 12, with 10 bases in between. The CDR3 length is 11 residues. Germline lookup yields CDR1 MDHEN and CDR2 SYDVKM. CDR3 in DNA: TGTGCCAGCACTCGTGGCGGACCCCTCCACTTT. It codes for CASTRGGPLHF.

The CDR3 sequence is CAWRKRGPGSPLHF. In DNA, the CDR3 is TGTGCCTGGAGAAAGCGCGGGCCGGGTTCACCCCTCCACTTT. This chain uses TRBV30 with TRBJ1-6; no clear D. The V end was cut by 3 bases, the J end by 9 bases, with 15 bases between. Per the germline V gene, CDR1 is GTSNPN and CDR2 is SVGIG (reference sequence). The CDR3 loop spans 14 amino acids.

Remarks on this clone: Other DNA sequences in this specimen translate into the identical CDR3. V usage is TRBV6-5 and J usage is TRBJ2-3, with D unresolved. Per germline, CDR1 MNHEY and CDR2 SVGAGI. This CDR3 is 13 amino acids long. V was pared by 2 bases and J by 2 bases, with 5 bases between. CDR3 sequence (DNA): TGTGCCAGCAGTTACCTCAACACAGATACGCAGTATTTT. Amino acid sequence: CASSYLNTDTQYF.

Concerning this clone itself: The identical CDR3 is also encoded by other nucleotide sequences in the sample. The chain is built from TRBV5-1 and TRBJ2-7, with TRBD1 matching over 10 bases. This CDR3 is 15 amino acids long. Germline lookup yields CDR1 SGHRS and CDR2 YFSETQ. V shed 5 bases, J shed 1 base, and the junction held 6 bases outside the gene matches. The CDR3 sequence is CASSSRDRGSYEQYF. CDR3 nucleotide sequence: TGCGCCAGCAGTTCGCGGGACAGGGGATCCTACGAGCAGTACTTC.

Comments on this clone: Other nucleotide sequences in the sample specify the same CDR3. This chain joins TRBV28 and TRBJ1-1; TRBD1 is a possible D gene (6 bases). Trimming shortened V by 7 bases and J by 0 bases, and 12 bases separated the two germline ends. The CDR3 is made up of 14 amino acids. Germline V CDR1 and CDR2: MDHEN, SYDVKM. This CDR3 is CASTRDTLNTEAFF. CDR3 in DNA: TGTGCCAGCACCCGGGACACCCTGAACACTGAAGCTTTCTTT.

The J gene is TRBJ2-3, the V gene TRBV29-1; 10 bases line up with TRBD1. The V segment lost 4 bases and the J segment 3 bases; nucleotides outside the gene matches: 7. Germline assignment: CDR1 SQVTM and CDR2 ANQGSEA. This CDR3 region has 15 residues. CDR3 region: CSVARDRGYTDTQYF. The CDR3 DNA sequence: TGCAGCGTTGCGCGGGACAGGGGTTATACAGATACGCAGTATTTT.

The chain recombines TRBV28 with TRBJ2-7; TRBD1 matches 9 bases. Trimming removed 3 bases from V and 6 bases from J; junction bases left unmatched: 6. Germline-derived CDR1 and CDR2 are MDHEN and SYDVKM. The CDR3 length is 14 residues. The CDR3 spells CASSFGTGIVEQYF. The CDR3 DNA is TGTGCCAGCAGTTTTGGGACAGGGATCGTCGAGCAGTACTTC.

This clone was picked up a small number of times. Other DNA sequences in this specimen translate into the identical CDR3. The V gene is TRBV18, the J gene TRBJ1-1; D uncertain. Trimming removed 3 bases at V and 1 base at J, with 6 bases between. This CDR3 region has 13 residues. CDR1 and CDR2 from the germline V gene are KGHSH and LQKENI. CDR3 in amino acids: CASSPDQNTEAFF. DNA for the CDR3: TGTGCCAGCTCACCCGACCAGAACACTGAAGCTTTCTTT.

The chain uses TRBV28 and TRBJ1-5; 9 bases line up with TRBD1. CDR1 is MDHEN, CDR2 SYDVKM, per germline. This CDR3 comprises 18 residues. Trimming removed 0 bases from V and 6 bases from J; junction bases left unmatched: 12. The CDR3 region is CASSLWGVRDRERQPQHF. Written as DNA, the CDR3 is TGTGCCAGCAGTTTATGGGGAGTCCGGGACAGGGAGCGTCAGCCCCAGCATTTT.

This clone has just one count. This chain links TRBV6-1 with TRBJ2-3, with 15 bases fitting TRBD2. The V and J ends lost 3 bases and 8 bases, in that order; junction bases with no gene match: 6. Per germline, CDR1 MNHNS and CDR2 SASEGT. The CDR3 spans 16 residues. In nucleotides, the CDR3 is TGTGCCAGCAGTGATCGGACTAGCGGGGGGGCAGCTACGCAGTATTTT. Its translation: CASSDRTSGGAATQYF.

Details on this clone: Other DNA sequences in the sample encode the same CDR3. V is TRBV7-2 and J is TRBJ1-2; the D gene is possibly TRBD1 (5 bases). The V end lost 4 bases, the J end lost 1 base, and 10 bases lay between the germline ends. The length of the CDR3 is 14 residues. Germline V gene sequence: CDR1 SGHTA, CDR2 FQGNSA. Written as DNA, the CDR3 is TGTGCCAGCAGCTCGGATAGGGGTAACTATGGCTACACCTTC. Translated, it gives CASSSDRGNYGYTF.

This chain connects TRBV18 to TRBJ2-7; D ambiguous. Germline loops: CDR1 KGHSH, CDR2 LQKENI. V lost 3 bases and J 4 bases, leaving 13 bases between the germline ends. The CDR3 has 14 residues. CDR3 residues: CASSPNGVKYEQYF. CDR3 sequence (DNA): TGTGCCAGCTCACCCAATGGGGTAAAATACGAGCAGTACTTC. Full variable domain (remainder filled in from reference TRBV18 and TRBJ2-7): NAGVMQNPRHLVRRRGQEARLRCSPMKGHSHVYWYRQLPEEGLKFMVYLQKENIIDESGMPKERFSAEFPKEGPSILRIQQVVRGDSAAYFCASSPNGVKYEQYFGPGTRLTVT.

The rearrangement links TRBV10-2 to TRBJ2-1; D unclear. Trimming shortened V by 4 bases and J by 2 bases, and 12 bases separated the two germline ends. CDR1 is WSHSY, CDR2 SAAADI, per germline. CDR3 length: 15 residues. For the CDR3, the DNA is TGCGCCAGCAGTGCCCTGGGCAGCGCCTACAATGAGCAGTTCTTC. Protein: CASSALGSAYNEQFF.